This TCR beta chain comes out of a study of blood T cell repertoires in COVID-19 (dated by TCRdb to 2020 to 2021). Turning to the overall study: Samples from collaborators originated in the United States, Italy and Spain and spanned both the acute and convalescent phases of COVID-19. The material from the prospective study consisted of cDNA or gDNA derived from T cells, B-cell-depleted T cells, or PBMCs. Deeply sampled blood TCRbeta repertoires from subjects exposed to, actively infected with, or recovered from COVID-19 were included in the dataset. The repertoires were released in a freely available public database intended as a resource for research on the immune response to SARS-CoV-2. The samples were drawn from the first 160 participants of the ongoing ImmuneRACE study and from over 950 subjects provided by 6 global collaborators. The sample metadata nearly always contained a de-identified subject ID, COVID-19 status, age in years and sex. Where available, HLA class I and class II types were obtained from metadata supplied by the sample provider rather than from assay-based typing. Study-wide findings and limitations: The amount of clinical and demographic metadata varied by source and participant and was provided uncurated.

TCRbeta CDR3 regions were amplified from genomic DNA using the immunoSEQ Assay, a bias-controlled multiplex PCR. The paper's data handling went like this. The number of nucleated cells in each sample was estimated from the amplification of reference gene primers within the assay. To quantify the absolute abundance of each unique TCRbeta CDR3 rearrangement, sequence reads were collapsed and filtered. For each sample, productive Simpson clonality was calculated as the square root of Simpson's diversity index over productive rearrangements. The clones in this table, taken by TCRdb from immuneACCESS, are in-frame only. Not every clone is retained; where verified, under half of the shortfall comes from an unresolved V gene, and the cause of the rest is unknown. V, J and clone size are those of that table, while D and trimming were read from the DNA. The sample records a few hundred thousand clones, about nine tenths of which are singletons. The ten top clones hold about 4% of the sample.

In the prospective study, participants were about 18 to 100 years old, resided in about two dozen geographic areas of the United States, and were enrolled through a virtual design. Cohort assignment in the prospective study relied on participant-reported clinical history from a screening survey and a study questionnaire. Recovered participants in ImmuneRACE Cohort 3 were defined by two consecutive negative NP/OP PCR tests, clearance by a healthcare professional, or resolution of symptoms. Mobile phlebotomists in the prospective study collected whole blood, serum and a nasopharyngeal or oropharyngeal swab from every participant. Prospective study participants could optionally give additional blood draws and questionnaires over a roughly two-month period. Blood samples from the prospective study were shipped frozen or at room temperature prior to DNA extraction. As regards this clone: It has no known antigen specificity. Base-call qualities are not available, and no considerably larger clone is one nucleotide away.

The germline V gene (reference sequence) supplies CDR1 DFQATT and CDR2 SNEGSKA. The CDR3 contains 15 residues, cysteine and phenylalanine counted. CDR3 DNA is the only sequence kept; it has 45 bases, read in frame from the first base. The V and J ends are trimmed by 3 bases and 3 bases, leaving 14 bases between them. The chain is made from TRBV20-1 and TRBJ2-2, with the D gene too uncertain to name. This sequence originates from a man aged 30-40 years who had recovered from COVID-19. What was sequenced was PBMCs or T cells enriched from blood (not recorded which). The DNA sequence is given as TGCAGTGCTAGTCTCTTCGCAGGCGACACCGGGGAGCTGTTTTTT. The encoded protein is CSASLFAGDTGELFF.